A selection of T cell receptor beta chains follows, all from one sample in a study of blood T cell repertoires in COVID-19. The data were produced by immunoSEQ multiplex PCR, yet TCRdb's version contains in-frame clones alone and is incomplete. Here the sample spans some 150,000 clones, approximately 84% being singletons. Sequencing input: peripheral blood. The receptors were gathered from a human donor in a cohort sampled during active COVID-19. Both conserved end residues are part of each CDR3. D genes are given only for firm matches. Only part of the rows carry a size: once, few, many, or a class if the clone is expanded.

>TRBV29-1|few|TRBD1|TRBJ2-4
CSVVAGGFNIQYF
TGCAGCGTTGTTGCAGGGGGTTTCAACATTCAGTACTTC
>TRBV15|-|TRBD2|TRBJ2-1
CATSRGKLAGVQNEQFF
TGTGCCACCAGCAGAGGCAAGCTAGCGGGAGTACAGAATGAGCAGTTCTTC
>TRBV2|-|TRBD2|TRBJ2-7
CASSRGTSGGRITYEQYF
TGTGCCAGCAGTAGAGGGACTAGCGGGGGGCGTATTACCTACGAGCAGTACTTC
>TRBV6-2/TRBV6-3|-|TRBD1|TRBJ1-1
CASSFQTGSEAFF
TGTGCCAGCAGTTTCCAGACAGGGAGTGAAGCTTTCTTT
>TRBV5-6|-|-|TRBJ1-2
CASSFRGTSYGYTF
TGTGCCAGCAGCTTTAGGGGTACCTCCTATGGCTACACCTTC
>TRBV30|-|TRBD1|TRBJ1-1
CAWSVNSPGQGDTEAFF
TGTGCCTGGAGTGTAAACTCACCGGGACAGGGGGACACTGAAGCTTTCTTT
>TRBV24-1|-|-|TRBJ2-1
CATSDLFFTSSYNEQFF
TGTGCCACCAGTGATTTGTTCTTTACGAGCTCCTACAATGAGCAGTTCTTC
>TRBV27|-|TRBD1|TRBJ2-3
CASSLTGVPSADTQYF
TGTGCCAGCAGTCTCACAGGGGTCCCCAGCGCAGATACGCAGTATTTT
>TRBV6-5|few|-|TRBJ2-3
CASSSRQTSTDTQYF
TGTGCCAGCAGTTCCCGACAGACTAGCACAGATACGCAGTATTTT
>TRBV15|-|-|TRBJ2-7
CATSRSGWEQYF
TGTGCCACCAGCAGGTCGGGATGGGAGCAGTACTTC
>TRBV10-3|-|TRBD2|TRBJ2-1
CAISGSSGGAENEQFF
TGTGCCATCAGTGGGTCTAGCGGGGGGGCCGAGAATGAGCAGTTCTTC
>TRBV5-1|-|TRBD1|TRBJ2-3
CASSIDRGTDTQYF
TGCGCCAGCAGCATCGACAGGGGCACAGATACGCAGTATTTT
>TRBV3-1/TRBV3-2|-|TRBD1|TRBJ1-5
CASSPSDRVQPQHF
TGTGCCAGCAGCCCCTCCGACAGGGTTCAGCCCCAGCATTTT
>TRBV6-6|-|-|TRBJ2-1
CASSYLNTFSYNEQFF
TGTGCCAGCAGTTACCTGAACACCTTCTCCTACAATGAGCAGTTCTTC
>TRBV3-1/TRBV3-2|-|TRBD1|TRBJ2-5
CASSPGTAIQETQYF
TGTGCCAGCAGCCCCGGGACAGCAATTCAAGAGACCCAGTACTTC
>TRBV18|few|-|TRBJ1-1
CASSLQTENTEAFF
TGTGCCAGCTCACTTCAGACAGAGAACACTGAAGCTTTCTTT
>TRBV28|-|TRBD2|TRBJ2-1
CASDTSGGNNEQFF
TGTGCCAGCGATACTAGCGGGGGAAACAATGAGCAGTTCTTC
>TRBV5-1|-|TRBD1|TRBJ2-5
CASSQGQGKATQYF
TGCGCCAGCAGCCAGGGACAGGGAAAAGCGACCCAGTACTTC
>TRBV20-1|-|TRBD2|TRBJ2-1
CSASEFRGSRYNEQFF
TGCAGTGCTAGTGAGTTTCGCGGGAGTCGCTACAATGAGCAGTTCTTC
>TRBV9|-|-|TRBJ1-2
CASSVVGDSNYGYTF
TGTGCCAGCAGCGTAGTGGGGGACTCTAACTATGGCTACACCTTC
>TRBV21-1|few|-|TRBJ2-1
CASSKDPSVEGDNEQFF
TGTGCCAGCAGCAAAGACCCGAGTGTCGAGGGCGACAATGAGCAGTTCTTC
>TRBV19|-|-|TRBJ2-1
CASSIVFYEQFF
TGTGCCAGTAGTATAGTCTTTTATGAGCAGTTCTTC
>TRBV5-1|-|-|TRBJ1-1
CASSSGQLTKNTEAFF
TGCGCCAGCAGCTCAGGACAGCTGACTAAGAACACTGAAGCTTTCTTT
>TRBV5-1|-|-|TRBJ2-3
CASSLTGVTDTQYF
TGCGCCAGCAGCTTAACGGGAGTGACAGATACGCAGTATTTT
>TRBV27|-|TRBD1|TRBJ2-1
CASRHTGDEQFF
TGTGCCAGCAGACATACAGGGGACGAGCAGTTCTTC
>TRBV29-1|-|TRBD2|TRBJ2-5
CSVQTSGEETQYF
TGCAGCGTTCAGACTAGCGGGGAAGAGACCCAGTACTTC
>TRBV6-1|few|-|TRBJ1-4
CASSEVIGSMGEKLFF
TGTGCCAGCAGTGAAGTAATTGGGAGCATGGGGGAAAAACTGTTTTTT
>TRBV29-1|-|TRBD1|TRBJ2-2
CSGTTGWDGELFF
TGCAGCGGTACGACAGGGTGGGACGGGGAGCTGTTTTTT
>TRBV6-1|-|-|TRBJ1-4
CASSEERQSNEKLFF
TGTGCCAGCAGTGAAGAGCGGCAGAGTAATGAAAAACTGTTTTTT
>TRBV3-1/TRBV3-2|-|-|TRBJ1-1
CASSPLTDMNTEAFF
TGTGCCAGCAGCCCCCTGACAGACATGAACACTGAAGCTTTCTTT
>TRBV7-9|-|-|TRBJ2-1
CASSPAEEQFF
TGTGCCAGCAGCCCTGCTGAGGAGCAGTTCTTC
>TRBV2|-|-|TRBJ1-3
CASSRRDTIYF
TGTGCCAGCAGCCGCAGGGACACCATATATTTT
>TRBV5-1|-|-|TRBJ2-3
CASQGGAVSTDTQYF
TGCGCCAGCCAAGGAGGGGCGGTTAGCACAGATACGCAGTATTTT
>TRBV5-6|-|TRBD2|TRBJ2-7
CASSLAGGKYEQYF
TGTGCCAGCAGCTTAGCGGGGGGAAAGTACGAGCAGTACTTC
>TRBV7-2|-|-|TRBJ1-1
CASSLISLLNTEAFF
TGTGCCAGCAGCTTAATAAGCCTGCTGAACACTGAAGCTTTCTTT
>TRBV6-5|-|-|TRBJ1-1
CASRPTANTEAFF
TGTGCCAGCAGACCGACAGCGAACACTGAAGCTTTCTTT
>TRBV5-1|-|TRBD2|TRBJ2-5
CASSPGTSKETQYF
TGCGCCAGCAGCCCGGGGACTAGCAAAGAGACCCAGTACTTC
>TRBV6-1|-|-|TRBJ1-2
CASSEASTGSYGYTF
TGTGCCAGCAGTGAAGCCTCGACAGGCTCCTATGGCTACACCTTC
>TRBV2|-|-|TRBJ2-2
CASSEGQPGELFF
TGTGCCAGCAGTGAAGGACAACCCGGGGAGCTGTTTTTT
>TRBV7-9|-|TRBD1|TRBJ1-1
CASSFVGQGNTEAFF
TGTGCCAGCAGCTTCGTGGGACAGGGTAACACTGAAGCTTTCTTT
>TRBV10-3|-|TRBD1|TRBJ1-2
CAISPQGGSTYGYTF
TGTGCCATCAGTCCACAGGGGGGGAGTACTTATGGCTACACCTTC
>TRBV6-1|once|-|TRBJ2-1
CASSESSPYNEQFF
TGTGCCAGCAGTGAATCGAGCCCTTACAATGAGCAGTTCTTC
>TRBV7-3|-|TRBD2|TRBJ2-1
CASSLGPSTSGRGTYNEQFF
TGTGCCAGCAGCTTAGGCCCTTCGACTAGCGGGAGGGGGACCTACAATGAGCAGTTCTTC
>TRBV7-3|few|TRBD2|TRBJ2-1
CASSLTSPRTLASGGHNEQFF
TGTGCCAGCAGCTTAACAAGCCCCCGCACTTTGGCGAGCGGGGGTCACAATGAGCAGTTCTTC
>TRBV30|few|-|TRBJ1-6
CAWREGQFYNSPLHF
TGTGCCTGGAGGGAAGGACAGTTCTATAATTCACCCCTCCACTTT
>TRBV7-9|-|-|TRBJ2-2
CASSSTTAPNTGELFF
TGTGCCAGCAGCTCAACGACAGCCCCAAACACCGGGGAGCTGTTTTTT
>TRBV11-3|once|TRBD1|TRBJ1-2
CASSLRPGQGPLYGYTF
TGTGCCAGCAGCTTACGACCGGGACAGGGGCCTCTCTATGGCTACACCTTC